The clone carrying this T cell receptor beta chain was counted a few times. These data belong to a study of blood T cell repertoires in COVID-19. At the level of the study: The United States, Italy and Spain provided the acute and convalescent COVID-19 samples. In each case, the material was cDNA or gDNA derived from T cells, B-cell-depleted T cells, or PBMCs.

As processed by the authors: Reference gene primer amplification gave nucleated cell count estimates. Data came from immunoSEQ multiplex PCR; TCRdb stores just in-frame clones and leaves some out. V and J calls and clone size are as listed in that table; D and trimming were resolved from the DNA. Among 100,000 to 120,000 clones listed, 76% were seen once. The receptor comes from an elderly woman with acute or convalescent COVID-19. Sample: peripheral blood.

The DNA of the CDR3 is TGTGCCAGCAGCTTAACCCCGGGGGGCCCCGATACGCAGTATTTT. Protein: CASSLTPGGPDTQYF. The chain has TRBV7-2 and TRBJ2-3, with a weak D call TRBD2 (7 bases). Germline V gene sequence: CDR1 SGHTA, CDR2 FQGNSA. V was trimmed by 2 bases and J by 6 bases, leaving 15 bases between them. The CDR3 length is 15 residues.